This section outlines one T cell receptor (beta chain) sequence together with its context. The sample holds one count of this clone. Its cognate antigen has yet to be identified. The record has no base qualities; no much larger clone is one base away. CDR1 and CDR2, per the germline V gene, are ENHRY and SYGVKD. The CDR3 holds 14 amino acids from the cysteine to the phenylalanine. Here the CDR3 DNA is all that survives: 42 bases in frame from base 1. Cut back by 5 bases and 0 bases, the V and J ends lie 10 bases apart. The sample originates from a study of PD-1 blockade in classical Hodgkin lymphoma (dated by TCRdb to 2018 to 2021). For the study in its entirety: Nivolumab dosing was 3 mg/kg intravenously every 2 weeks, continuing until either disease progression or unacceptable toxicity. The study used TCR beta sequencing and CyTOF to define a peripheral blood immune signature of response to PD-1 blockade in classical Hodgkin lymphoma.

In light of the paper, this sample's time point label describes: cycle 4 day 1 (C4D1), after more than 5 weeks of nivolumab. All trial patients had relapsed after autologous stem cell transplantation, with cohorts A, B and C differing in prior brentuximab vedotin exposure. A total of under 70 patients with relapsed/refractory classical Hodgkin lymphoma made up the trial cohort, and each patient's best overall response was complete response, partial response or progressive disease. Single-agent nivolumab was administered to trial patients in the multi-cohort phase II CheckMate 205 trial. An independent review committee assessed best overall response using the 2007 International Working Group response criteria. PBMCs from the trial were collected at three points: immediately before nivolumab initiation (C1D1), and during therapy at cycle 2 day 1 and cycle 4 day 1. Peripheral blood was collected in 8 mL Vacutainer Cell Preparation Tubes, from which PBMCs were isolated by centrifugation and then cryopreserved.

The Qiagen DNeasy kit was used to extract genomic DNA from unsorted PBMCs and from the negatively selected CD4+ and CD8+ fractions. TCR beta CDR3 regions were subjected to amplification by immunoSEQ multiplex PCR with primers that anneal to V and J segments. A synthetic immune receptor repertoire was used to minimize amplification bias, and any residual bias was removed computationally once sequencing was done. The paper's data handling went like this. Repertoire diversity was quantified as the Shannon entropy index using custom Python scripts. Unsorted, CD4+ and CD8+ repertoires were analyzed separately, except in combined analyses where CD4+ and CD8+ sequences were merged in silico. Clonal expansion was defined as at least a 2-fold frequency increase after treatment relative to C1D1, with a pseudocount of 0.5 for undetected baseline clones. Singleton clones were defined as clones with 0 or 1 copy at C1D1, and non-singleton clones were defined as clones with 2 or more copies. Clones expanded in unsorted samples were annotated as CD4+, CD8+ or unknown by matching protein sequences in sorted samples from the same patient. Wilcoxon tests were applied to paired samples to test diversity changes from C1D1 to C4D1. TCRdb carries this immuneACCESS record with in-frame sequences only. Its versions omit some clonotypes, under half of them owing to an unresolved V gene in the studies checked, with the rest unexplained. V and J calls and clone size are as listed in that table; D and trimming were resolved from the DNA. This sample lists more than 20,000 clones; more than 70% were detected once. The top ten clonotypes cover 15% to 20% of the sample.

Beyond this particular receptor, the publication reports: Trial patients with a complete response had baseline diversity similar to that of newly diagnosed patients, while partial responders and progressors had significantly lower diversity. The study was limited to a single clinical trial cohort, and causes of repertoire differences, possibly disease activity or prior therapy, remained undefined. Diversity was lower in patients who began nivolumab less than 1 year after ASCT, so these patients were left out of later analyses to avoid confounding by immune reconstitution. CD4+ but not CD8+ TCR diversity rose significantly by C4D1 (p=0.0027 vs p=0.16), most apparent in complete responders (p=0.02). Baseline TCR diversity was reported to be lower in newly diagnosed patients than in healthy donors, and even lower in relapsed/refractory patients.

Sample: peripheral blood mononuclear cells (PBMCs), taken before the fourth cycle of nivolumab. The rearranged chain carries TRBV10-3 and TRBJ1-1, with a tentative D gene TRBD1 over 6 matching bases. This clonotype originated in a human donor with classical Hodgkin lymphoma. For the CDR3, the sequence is CAISRGGMNTEAFF. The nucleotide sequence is TGTGCCATCAGTAGGGGGGGCATGAACACTGAAGCTTTCTTT.